The rows below give T cell receptor beta chains drawn from one sample of a study of metastatic and nonmetastatic thyroid tumors. Through MiXCR, TCRdb re-clonotyped the PCR reads. The sample lists approximately 9,600 clones; 25% to 40% were seen once. Sample: tumor tissue. Receptors were obtained from a female donor with papillary thyroid cancer or a benign thyroid nodule (not recorded which). Some clones in this sample may be carry-over from other donors' samples. The CDR3 runs from the conserved cysteine through the conserved F or W.

V: TRBV11-2; J: TRBJ2-1; CDR3: CASSPAGRTYNEQFF
V: TRBV19; J: TRBJ2-3; CDR3: CASSWEWSTGTQYF
V: TRBV20-1; J: TRBJ2-5; CDR3: CSGEGDRVLETQYF
V: TRBV19; J: TRBJ2-7; CDR3: CASSMGRGNEQYF
V: TRBV6-2/TRBV6-3; J: TRBJ2-1; CDR3: CASSSKRANSYNEQFF
V: TRBV15; J: TRBJ2-3; CDR3: CATSREWGGTDTQYF
V: TRBV20-1; J: TRBJ1-5; CDR3: CSSSGTGNQPQHF
V: TRBV19; J: TRBJ1-3; CDR3: CASSAGTTLGNTIYF
V: TRBV24-1; J: TRBJ2-7; CDR3: CATSPSRTQGAHEQYF
V: TRBV3-1; J: TRBJ2-7; CDR3: CASSLLGLAGTRSYEQYF
V: TRBV6-1; J: TRBJ2-7; CDR3: CASSLGQSLSGYEQYF
V: TRBV28; J: TRBJ2-7; CDR3: CASSSPWGYYEQYF
V: TRBV4-1; J: TRBJ2-5; CDR3: CASSHPGGESETQYF
V: TRBV5-1; J: TRBJ2-7; CDR3: CASSFGRTGLDEQYF
V: TRBV28; J: TRBJ1-1; CDR3: CASSDRTGLGKAFF
V: TRBV27; J: TRBJ1-2; CDR3: CASSLIGAGGNNYGYTF
V: TRBV5-1; J: TRBJ2-5; CDR3: CASSLYRGKETQYF
V: TRBV28; J: TRBJ2-7; CDR3: CASSSGWEQYF
V: TRBV6-1; J: TRBJ2-7; CDR3: CASSFNRVLTGYEQYF
V: TRBV6-1; J: TRBJ2-3; CDR3: CASIIGQTRQYF
V: TRBV6-1; J: TRBJ1-1; CDR3: CASSPTWGGRTEAFF
V: TRBV6-1; J: TRBJ1-1; CDR3: CATLDGSRNTEAFF
V: TRBV10-3; J: TRBJ1-3; CDR3: CHQGFPGQGSKTGNTIYF
V: TRBV5-1; J: TRBJ1-1; CDR3: CASSKQGADTEAFF
V: TRBV6-1; J: TRBJ1-4; CDR3: CASRRTGSNEKLFF
V: TRBV12-3/TRBV12-4; J: TRBJ1-2; CDR3: CASSSNPGNNYGYTF
V: TRBV24-1; J: TRBJ2-1; CDR3: CATSDRREGRNEQFF
V: TRBV28; J: TRBJ2-3; CDR3: CASKLTSGRAVDTQYF
V: TRBV12-3/TRBV12-4; J: TRBJ1-2; CDR3: CASSLAGKILGYTF
V: TRBV27; J: TRBJ2-7; CDR3: CASSSSTVAYEQYF
V: TRBV18; J: TRBJ1-2; CDR3: CASSLPDRGNYGYTF
V: TRBV20-1; J: TRBJ2-7; CDR3: CSAKRGSTLEKQYF
V: TRBV20-1; J: TRBJ2-1; CDR3: CSARVSGSSREQFF
V: TRBV6-1; J: TRBJ2-5; CDR3: CASGTETQYF
V: TRBV20-1; J: TRBJ2-6; CDR3: CSARQGIVDGNVLTF
V: TRBV20-1; J: TRBJ2-7; CDR3: CSARDPDRGLFEQYF
V: TRBV6-1; J: TRBJ2-1; CDR3: CASSDRAEPNEQFF
V: TRBV4-2; J: TRBJ2-3; CDR3: CASSRTSGTDTQYF
V: TRBV15; J: TRBJ1-4; CDR3: CATSALGTNEKLFF
V: TRBV12-3/TRBV12-4; J: TRBJ2-1; CDR3: CASRDLLVEQFF
V: TRBV7-6; J: TRBJ2-7; CDR3: CASSPEATGNYEQYF
V: TRBV19; J: TRBJ1-2; CDR3: CASGKQGANYGYTF
V: TRBV6-1; J: TRBJ1-5; CDR3: CASRDSRYQPQHF
V: TRBV12-3/TRBV12-4; J: TRBJ2-1; CDR3: CASRTGLYNEQFF
V: TRBV11-3; J: TRBJ2-7; CDR3: CASSQTGRDREKQYF